Described below is a single T cell receptor (beta chain) sequence and its context. Its antigen is undetermined. Given a much more abundant clone one base away, this may be a read error. Time point given: patch test 2, 6 weeks after DPC sensitization. Treatment reported: therapeutic diphenylcyclopropenone sensitization with weekly scalp DPC. Total RNA was extracted from unfractionated whole blood. This sample is part of a study of human T cells and chemical hapten exposure. Study-level background: From small differences in pooled library volume came most of the variation in per-sample TCR yields.

One entry per CDR3 protein results from TCRdb running MiXCR on the RACE reads. The data show 110,000 or so distinct CDR3 sequences, 9% to 9.5% seen once. Findings of the study overall: Among expanded TCRs, significantly more large CDR3 similarity clusters formed than among controls.

The sample in question was whole blood, obtained in connection with sensitization to the hapten diphenylcyclopropenone (DPC). The TCR originated in a woman between 35 and 50 years old with alopecia areata. Some clones in this sample may be carry-over from other donors' samples.

This chain's CDR3 is CASGYSQFQETQYF. CDR3 nucleotides: TGTGCCAGCGGTTACTCACAGTTCCAAGAGACCCAGTACTTC. V gene TRBV6-5 combines with J gene TRBJ2-5; D gene ambiguous. Germline V gene lookup returns CDR1 MNHEY and CDR2 SVGAGI. This CDR3 spans 14 amino acids.